Shown below are 20 T cell receptor beta chains from a single sample sequenced in a study of blood T cells in healthy people across ages (dated by TCRdb to the mid-2010s). The library came from 5' RACE. The sequencer listed for this sample is Illumina HiSeq 2500. The second PCR ran for roughly 7 to 12 cycles and used a J-beta primer mix along with a sample-barcoded 5' primer. TCRdb applied fastp at Q25 and MiXCR to the public reads, then kept only in-frame beta chains. Every distinct CDR3 protein forms one entry, paired with its most common genes and DNA. In all, the sample holds under 2 million distinct CDR3 sequences, and roughly 32% of those were seen once. Approximately 10% of the sample is taken by the ten largest. The sequencing input was blood. The receptors shown here come from a woman aged 30 to 39 in good health.

This clonotype was detected a few times. The chain employs TRBV21-1 and TRBJ1-5. TRBV21-1 represents a pseudogene. The CDR3 has 10 amino acids. The CDR3 nucleotides are TGTGCCAGTCCTGATCAGCCCCAGCATTTT. Its translation is CASPDQPQHF.

V usage is TRBV20-1 and J usage is TRBJ1-2, with a tentative D call TRBD1 (6 bases). This CDR3 has 13 residues. V shed 6 bases and J shed 5 bases, with 16 bases lying between them. Per germline, CDR1 DFQATT and CDR2 SNEGSKA (reference sequence). DNA of the CDR3: TGCAGTGCCTCACTACAGGGAGGTTATGGCTACACCTTC. Translating it yields CSASLQGGYGYTF.

The rearrangement links TRBV2 to TRBJ2-2, with D uncertain. The CDR3 consists of 14 residues. Deletions cut 6 bases from V and 2 bases from J, with 10 bases between. CDR1 is SNHLY and CDR2 is FYNNEI in the germline V gene. CDR3 nucleotides: TGTGCCAGCAGCGCTGGACCTAACACCGGGGAGCTGTTTTTT. Its protein is CASSAGPNTGELFF.

This clonotype was detected ten times or more. J is TRBJ2-3 and V is TRBV13; D unclear. The germline V gene has CDR1 PRHDT and CDR2 FYEKMQ (reference sequence). Trimming removed 2 bases at V and 6 bases at J, with 6 bases between. The CDR3 loop spans 12 amino acids. The CDR3 nucleotides read TGTGCCAGCAGCTTACCCTGGGATACGCAGTATTTT. Translation: CASSLPWDTQYF.

This clonotype showed up many times. The chain carries TRBV29-1 and TRBJ2-7; D may be TRBD1 (6 bases). Germline lookup yields CDR1 SQVTM and CDR2 ANQGSEA. V lost 6 bases to trimming and J lost 7 bases, with 10 bases between them. The CDR3 spans 10 residues. CDR3 bases: TGCAGCGTCACGGACAGAGAGCAGTACTTC. Protein product: CSVTDREQYF.

The V and J genes are TRBV30 and TRBJ2-1; TRBD2 is a possible D gene (6 bases). Per germline, CDR1 GTSNPN and CDR2 SVGIG (reference sequence). With 5 bases removed from V and 10 bases from J, the gap between germline ends came to 15 bases. CDR3 length equals 12 residues. This CDR3 reads CAWGYRLGEQFF. CDR3 in DNA: TGTGCCTGGGGATACAGACTAGGGGAGCAGTTCTTC.

This clonotype came up a few times. V gene TRBV28 combines with J gene TRBJ2-3; TRBD1 agrees at 10 bases. The CDR3 has 16 residues. V dropped 5 bases and J dropped 3; count of bases not matched to a gene: 8. Per germline, CDR1 MDHEN and CDR2 SYDVKM. The CDR3 is CASSLFRDRGTDTQYF. DNA of the CDR3: TGTGCCAGCAGTCTCTTCCGGGACAGGGGTACAGATACGCAGTATTTT. The variable domain in full, with the rest retrieved from reference TRBV28 and TRBJ2-3, is DVKVTQSSRYLVKRTGEKVFLECVQDMDHENMFWYRQDPGLGLRLIYFSYDVKMKEKGDIPEGYSVSREKKERFSLILESASTNQTSMYLCASSLFRDRGTDTQYFGPGTRLTVL.

This rearrangement joins TRBV27 to TRBJ2-3; 7 nucleotides align to TRBD2. CDR1 is MNHEY, CDR2 SMNVEV, per germline (reference sequence). J gave up 2 bases and V 5 bases, and 10 bases lay outside the gene matches. The CDR3 spans 16 residues. The CDR3 is CASSTVHGGITDTQYF. The CDR3 coding sequence is TGTGCCAGCAGTACCGTCCACGGGGGGATCACAGATACGCAGTATTTT.

This clonotype was seen a few times. V is TRBV5-5 and J is TRBJ2-7; TRBD2 matches 8 bases. This CDR3 is built from 17 residues. From germline, CDR1 is SGHKS and CDR2 YYEKEE (reference sequence). Trimming removed 2 bases from V and 3 bases from J; junction bases left unmatched: 13. CDR3 amino acids: CASSLSRTGAGGYEQYF. The CDR3 DNA reads TGTGCCAGCAGCTTATCACGAACCGGGGCGGGGGGCTACGAGCAGTACTTC.

This rearrangement joins TRBV20-1 to TRBJ1-2, with D tentatively TRBD1 (5 bases). The germline gives CDR1 DFQATT, CDR2 SNEGSKA (reference sequence). The CDR3 consists of 14 residues. The V gene lost 3 bases and the J gene lost 0 bases, with 11 bases spanning the gap. The CDR3, as DNA: TGCAGTGCTAGGACAGATCGAGCTAACTATGGCTACACCTTC. Its translation is CSARTDRANYGYTF.

The chain uses TRBV9 and TRBJ2-5, with 8 positions matching TRBD2. J gave up 1 base and V 1 base, and 3 bases lay outside the gene matches. The CDR3 covers 15 residues. The germline gives CDR1 SGDLS, CDR2 YYNGEE. The CDR3, as DNA: TGTGCCAGCAGCGTACGGACTAGCCCCCAAGAGACCCAGTACTTC. It encodes CASSVRTSPQETQYF.

This clonotype has just a few counts. This sequence joins TRBV27 and TRBJ2-1, with TRBD2 matching 10 bases. CDR1 MNHEY and CDR2 SMNVEV come from the germline V gene (reference sequence). This CDR3 has 14 residues. V was clipped by 8 bases and J by 9 bases; unmatched bases: 10. The CDR3 here is CASGREREGSEQFF. The CDR3 DNA sequence: TGTGCCAGCGGGAGGGAGCGGGAGGGCAGTGAGCAGTTCTTC.

V gene TRBV18 combines with J gene TRBJ1-1, with 7 bases that match TRBD1. This CDR3 is built from 13 residues. J gave up 6 bases and V 6 bases, and 7 bases lay outside the gene matches. Germline lookup yields CDR1 KGHSH and CDR2 LQKENI. In DNA, the CDR3 is TGTGCCAGCTCGCCTGGACAGGAAGCTGAAGCTTTCTTT. This encodes CASSPGQEAEAFF.

This clonotype showed up many times. The chain links TRBV5-1 to TRBJ2-7; tentative D call: TRBD2 (6 bases). V was cut by 1 base and J by 2 bases, with 10 bases left in between. The CDR3 loop spans 14 amino acids. From germline, CDR1 is SGHRS and CDR2 YFSETQ. The CDR3 reads CASSLNGGPYEQYF. The CDR3 coding sequence is TGCGCCAGCAGCTTGAACGGGGGACCCTACGAGCAGTACTTC.

The count of this clonotype is one. A much larger clone lies one base from this, so it may be a read error. The chain couples TRBV9 to TRBJ2-1; D may correspond to TRBD1 or TRBD2 (5 bases each). Looked up from germline, CDR1 is SGDLS and CDR2 is YYNGEE. The CDR3 has 15 amino acids. CDR3 bases: TGTGCCAGCAGCGGAGAGGGGAGCTCCCACAATGAGCAGTTCTTC. As protein: CASSGEGSSHNEQFF.

A few counts support this clonotype. The CDR3 nucleotides are TGTGCCAGCAGCTTAGCATTTTCTGGTACGCAGTATTTT. Protein: CASSLAFSGTQYF. This chain joins TRBV7-6 and TRBJ2-3; D unclear. Germline lookup yields CDR1 SGHVS and CDR2 FNYEAQ. Trimming left V 0 bases short and J 8 bases short, with 9 bases between. The length of the CDR3 is 13 residues. Full variable domain (remainder filled in from reference TRBV7-6 and TRBJ2-3): GAGVSQSPRYKVTKRGQDVALRCDPISGHVSLYWYRQALGQGPEFLTYFNYEAQQDKSGLPNDRFSAERPEGSISTLTIQRTEQRDSAMYRCASSLAFSGTQYFGPGTRLTVL.

This clonotype was recorded a few times. The chain carries TRBV20-1 and TRBJ1-1; the D is unclear. The CDR3 totals 14 residues. Germline V gene data show CDR1 as DFQATT and CDR2 as SNEGSKA (reference sequence). Between the trimmed V and J ends, which lost 0 bases and 1 base, there was a span of 9 bases. Here the CDR3 reads CSARDDDENTEAFF. DNA for the CDR3: TGCAGTGCTAGAGATGACGATGAGAACACTGAAGCTTTCTTT.

The table lists this clonotype with many counts. The chain combines TRBV10-3 with TRBJ2-5; weak D call: TRBD2 (5 bases). Germline loops: CDR1 ENHRY, CDR2 SYGVKD. The V end lost 4 bases, the J end lost 5 bases, and 11 bases lay between the germline ends. This CDR3 region has 13 residues. The CDR3 here is CAISGESKETQYF. DNA for the CDR3: TGTGCCATCAGTGGGGAGTCAAAGGAGACCCAGTACTTC.

The J gene is TRBJ1-1, the V gene TRBV20-1, with D possibly matching TRBD1 (6 bases). CDR1 and CDR2 from the germline V gene are DFQATT and SNEGSKA (reference sequence). The V end lost 8 bases, the J end lost 11 bases, and 21 bases lay between the germline ends. The CDR3 is 12 amino acids. The DNA for the CDR3 is TGCAGTTCTCTAGGCAGGGGTAGTAAGGCTTTCTTT. Translated: CSSLGRGSKAFF.

The J gene is TRBJ2-5, the V gene TRBV3-1; TRBD2 matches at 9 bases. The CDR3 is made up of 15 amino acids. The V segment lost 4 bases and the J segment 8 bases; nucleotides outside the gene matches: 11. Germline V gives CDR1 LGHDT, CDR2 YNNKEL (reference sequence). The CDR3 protein is CASSPQGGGGGTQYF. DNA of the CDR3: TGTGCCAGCAGCCCCCAGGGCGGGGGGGGCGGAACCCAGTACTTC.